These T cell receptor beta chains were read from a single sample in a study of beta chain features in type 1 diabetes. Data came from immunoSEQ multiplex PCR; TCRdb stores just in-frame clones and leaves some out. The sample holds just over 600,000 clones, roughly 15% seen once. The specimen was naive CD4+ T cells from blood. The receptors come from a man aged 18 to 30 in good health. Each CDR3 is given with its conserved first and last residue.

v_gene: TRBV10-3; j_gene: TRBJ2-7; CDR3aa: CAISDNSYEQYF
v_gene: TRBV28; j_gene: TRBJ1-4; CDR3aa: CASSLTQGGLFF
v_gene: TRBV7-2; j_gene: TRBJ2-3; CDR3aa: CASSFGLAVNTQYF
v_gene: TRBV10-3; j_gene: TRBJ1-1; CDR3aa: CAIRATGGMNTEAFF
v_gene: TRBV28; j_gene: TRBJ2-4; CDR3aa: CASSWGQLAKNIQYF
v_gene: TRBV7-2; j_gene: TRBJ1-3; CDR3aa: CASSPGQNSGNTIYF
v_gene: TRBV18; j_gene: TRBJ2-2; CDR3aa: CASRTSGNTGELFF
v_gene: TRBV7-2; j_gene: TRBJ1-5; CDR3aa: CASSMGQGNQPQHF
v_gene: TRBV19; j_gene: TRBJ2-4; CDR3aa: CASSILGTGVNIQYF
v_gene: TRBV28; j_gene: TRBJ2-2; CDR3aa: CASKHDTNTGELFF
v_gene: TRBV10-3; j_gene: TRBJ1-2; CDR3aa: CAITPGTGTNYGYTF
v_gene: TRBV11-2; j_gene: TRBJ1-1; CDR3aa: CASSLDLLSNTEAFF
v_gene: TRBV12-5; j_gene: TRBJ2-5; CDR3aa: CASARGDVETQYF
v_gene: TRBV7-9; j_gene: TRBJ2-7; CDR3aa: CASSLRDSYEQYF
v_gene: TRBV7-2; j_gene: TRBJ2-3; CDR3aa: CASTRGLAGDSRTDTQYF
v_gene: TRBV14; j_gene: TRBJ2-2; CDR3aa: CASSQLAGVRTGELFF
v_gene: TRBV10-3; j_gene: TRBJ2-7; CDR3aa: CAISVAGEAHEQYF
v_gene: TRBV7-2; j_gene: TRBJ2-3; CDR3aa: CASSLAPGRDTQYF
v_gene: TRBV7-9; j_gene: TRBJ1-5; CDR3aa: CAIGQERNQPQHF
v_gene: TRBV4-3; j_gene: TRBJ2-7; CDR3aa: CASSQVDRPGYEQYF
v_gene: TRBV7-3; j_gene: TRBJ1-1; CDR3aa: CASSPGRFEAFF
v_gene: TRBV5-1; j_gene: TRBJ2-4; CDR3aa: CASSSSGSMKDIQYF
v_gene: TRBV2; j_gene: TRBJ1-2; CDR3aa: CASSEVTPNYGYTF
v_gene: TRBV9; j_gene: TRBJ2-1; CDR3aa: CASSVGTGRQFF
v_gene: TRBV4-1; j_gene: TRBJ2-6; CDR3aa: CASSQDVGYSGANVLTF
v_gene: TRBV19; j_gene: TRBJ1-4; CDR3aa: CASNLKTVSNEKLFF
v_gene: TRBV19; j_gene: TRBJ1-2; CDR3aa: CASTDRSHGYTF
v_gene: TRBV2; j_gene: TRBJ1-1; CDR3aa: CASSDGPGKNTEAFF
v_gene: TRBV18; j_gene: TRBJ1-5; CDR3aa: CASSPRGDNQPQHF
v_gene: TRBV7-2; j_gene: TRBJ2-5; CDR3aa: CASSLEWRGGRETQYF
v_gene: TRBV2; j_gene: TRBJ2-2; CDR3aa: CASSLTGVANTGELFF
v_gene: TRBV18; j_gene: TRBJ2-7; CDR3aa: CASSPGMIYEQYF
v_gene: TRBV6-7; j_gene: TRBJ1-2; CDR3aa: CASSYSDRGTNYGYTF
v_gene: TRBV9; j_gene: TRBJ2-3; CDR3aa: CASSAQLGTQYF
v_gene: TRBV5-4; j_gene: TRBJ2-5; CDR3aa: CASSPGQDRETQYF
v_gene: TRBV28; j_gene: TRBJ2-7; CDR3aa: CASVGRETYEQYF
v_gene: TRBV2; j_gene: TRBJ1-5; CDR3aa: CASSEEWGSQPQHF
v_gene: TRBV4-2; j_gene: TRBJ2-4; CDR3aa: CASSHETSWDGKNIQYF
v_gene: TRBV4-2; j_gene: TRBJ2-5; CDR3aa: CASSPVGSGTPGVQYF
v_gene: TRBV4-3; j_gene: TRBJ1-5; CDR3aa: CASSQDPWGVSQPQHF
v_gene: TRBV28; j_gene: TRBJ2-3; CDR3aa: CASSLELADTDTQYF
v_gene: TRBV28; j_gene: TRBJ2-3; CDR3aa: CASSPLNADTQYF
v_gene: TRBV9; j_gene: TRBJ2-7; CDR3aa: CASSGDSSPNYEQYF
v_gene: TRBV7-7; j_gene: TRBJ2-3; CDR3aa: CASSLGTSPFTDTQYF
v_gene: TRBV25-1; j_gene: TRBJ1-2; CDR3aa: CASSRGKADGYTF
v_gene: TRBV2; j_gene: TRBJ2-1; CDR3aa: CASRTASYNEQFF
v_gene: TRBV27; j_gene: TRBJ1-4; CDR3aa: CASSLYQTTNEKLFF
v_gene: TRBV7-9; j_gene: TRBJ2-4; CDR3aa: CASSPRGGDEGQNIQYF
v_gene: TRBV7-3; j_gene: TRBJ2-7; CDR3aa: CASSPQGGYEQYF
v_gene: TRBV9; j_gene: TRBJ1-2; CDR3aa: CASSVEGTYNYGYTF
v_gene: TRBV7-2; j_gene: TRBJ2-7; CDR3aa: CASSKGVQHYEQYF
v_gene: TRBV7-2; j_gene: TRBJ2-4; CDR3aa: CASSLSGQNIQYF
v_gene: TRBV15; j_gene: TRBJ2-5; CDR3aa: CATSRDRGDQETQYF
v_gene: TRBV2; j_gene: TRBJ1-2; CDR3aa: CASSEAQDYGYTF